This TCR beta chain was observed in a study of naive and memory T cell subsets. This clonotype turned up a few times. What it binds is unknown. Study results and caveats: A few larger clonotypes appeared in naive repertoires, especially CD8, possibly memory cells re-expressing CD45RA.

An equimolar mix of two oligonucleotides served as the beta constant-region primer for TRBC1 and TRBC2. The cDNA 3' end received a ligated single-stranded oligonucleotide carrying the SP2 primer and a 12-nucleotide UMI. Four rounds of PCR amplified the ligated cDNA using nested alpha and beta constant-region primers plus SP2. TCRdb independently ran MiXCR on the UMI-ligation and nested PCR reads; one entry per CDR3 protein. The sample has some 150,000 distinct CDR3 sequences; over 15% are singletons. Trimming pared 5 bases from V and 6 bases from J, leaving 14 bases between. The CDR3 contains 14 residues. Germline V gene sequence: CDR1 SGHTA, CDR2 FQGTGA.

The TCR was taken from a human donor in good health. The V gene is TRBV7-3, the J gene TRBJ2-1; weak D call: TRBD1 (6 bases). Sequencing was carried out using naive CD4+ T cells from blood. CDR3 residues: CASSPGTLFNEQFF. The CDR3 nucleotides read TGTGCCAGCAGCCCCGGGACACTCTTCAATGAGCAGTTCTTC.